This section outlines one T cell receptor (beta chain) sequence together with its context. This entry belongs to a study of T cells in Graves' hyperthyroidism and ophthalmopathy. The CDR3 is 15 amino acids. Germline trimming cut 3 bases from V and 4 bases from J; bases unmatched to any gene: 8. Germline assignment: CDR1 DFQATT and CDR2 SNEGSKA (reference sequence). RNA transcripts gave rise to amplified TCR beta CDR3 regions. The TCR CDR3 first-round RT-PCR relied on the HTBI primer set. TCRdb reanalysed the multiplex PCR reads using MiXCR and keeps one entry per CDR3 protein. The sample includes roughly 200,000 distinct CDR3 sequences, less than 20% seen only once; the top ten take roughly 55%.

Sequencing was carried out using blood. This TCR was sampled from a woman aged 45-65 years with Graves' hyperthyroidism. The J gene is TRBJ2-3, the V gene TRBV20-1, with 9 positions matching TRBD2. The CDR3 bases are TGCAGTGCTAGCCGGACTAGCGCCTTCTCAGATACGCAGTATTTT. Translated, it gives CSASRTSAFSDTQYF.